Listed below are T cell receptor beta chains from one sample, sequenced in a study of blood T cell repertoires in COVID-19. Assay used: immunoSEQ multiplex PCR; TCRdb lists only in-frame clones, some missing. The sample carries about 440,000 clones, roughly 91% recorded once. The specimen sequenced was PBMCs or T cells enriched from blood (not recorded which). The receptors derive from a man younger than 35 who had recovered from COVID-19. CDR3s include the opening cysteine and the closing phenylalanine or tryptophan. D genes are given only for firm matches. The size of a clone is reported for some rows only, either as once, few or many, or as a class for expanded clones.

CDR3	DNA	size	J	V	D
CASSELGFYGYTF	TGTGCCAGCAGTGAACTCGGGTTCTATGGCTACACCTTC	.	TRBJ1-2	TRBV2	.
CASSLAVGRSNTEAFF	TGTGCCAGCAGCTTAGCAGTGGGCCGCTCGAACACTGAAGCTTTCTTT	.	TRBJ1-1	TRBV11-2	.
CASSYSRGRGYTF	TGTGCCAGCAGTTACTCCAGGGGCCGAGGCTACACCTTC	.	TRBJ1-2	TRBV6-5	.
CASTLQGAQGYGYTF	TGTGCCAGCACCCTACAGGGGGCGCAAGGCTATGGCTACACCTTC	.	TRBJ1-2	TRBV28	TRBD1
CASSQPGDTGELFF	TGTGCCAGCAGTCAGCCGGGGGACACCGGGGAGCTGTTTTTT	.	TRBJ2-2	TRBV27	.
CATSRVHATNEKLFF	TGTGCCACCAGCAGAGTTCATGCAACTAATGAAAAACTGTTTTTT	.	TRBJ1-4	TRBV15	.
CASSSSVGLGGYTF	TGTGCCAGCAGCTCAAGCGTGGGGCTAGGTGGCTACACCTTC	.	TRBJ1-2	TRBV6-2/TRBV6-3	.
CAIKGARNTEAFF	TGTGCCATCAAGGGAGCCAGGAACACTGAAGCTTTCTTT	.	TRBJ1-1	TRBV10-3	.
CASSEKRVPNEKLFF	TGTGCCAGCAGCGAAAAACGGGTCCCTAATGAAAAACTGTTTTTT	.	TRBJ1-4	TRBV7-9	.
CASSLRGGQFGTDTQYF	TGTGCCAGCAGCTTACGGGGGGGGCAGTTCGGCACAGATACGCAGTATTTT	.	TRBJ2-3	TRBV11-2	TRBD2
CASRAGQGIYEQYF	TGTGCCAGTAGAGCGGGACAGGGAATCTACGAGCAGTACTTC	.	TRBJ2-7	TRBV2	TRBD1
CASREDRAGQPQHF	TGTGCCAGCCGAGAAGACAGGGCTGGTCAGCCCCAGCATTTT	once	TRBJ1-5	TRBV28	TRBD1
CASSLAGQGGYTF	TGTGCCAGCAGTTTGGCAGGACAAGGTGGCTACACCTTC	.	TRBJ1-2	TRBV27	.
CASSKGDPRLAGGYEQYF	TGTGCCAGCAGCAAAGGTGACCCCCGGCTAGCGGGAGGCTACGAGCAGTACTTC	.	TRBJ2-7	TRBV21-1	.
CAFSGLAGVRGYEQYF	TGTGCCTTCTCAGGACTAGCGGGAGTCCGGGGATACGAGCAGTACTTC	.	TRBJ2-7	TRBV30	TRBD2
CASIPPPGQGTSGNTIYF	TGTGCCAGCATCCCACCTCCGGGACAGGGGACCTCTGGAAACACCATATATTTT	once	TRBJ1-3	TRBV28	TRBD1
CAISEFSGRTNTGELFF	TGTGCCATCAGTGAGTTTTCGGGAAGAACGAACACCGGGGAGCTGTTTTTT	.	TRBJ2-2	TRBV10-3	.
CASSPGSGRRSDTQYF	TGTGCCAGTAGTCCCGGGAGCGGGAGGAGGTCAGATACGCAGTATTTT	.	TRBJ2-3	TRBV19	TRBD2
CASSADRREKLFF	TGTGCCAGCAGCGCGGACAGGCGAGAAAAACTGTTTTTT	.	TRBJ1-4	TRBV5-6	TRBD1
CASSLGIEGGLFF	TGTGCCAGCAGTTTAGGAATTGAAGGCGGGCTGTTTTTT	.	TRBJ2-2	TRBV28	.
CASSQLPDRAYEQYF	TGTGCCAGCAGCCAACTACCGGACAGGGCCTACGAGCAGTACTTC	.	TRBJ2-7	TRBV14	TRBD1
CASSQDFRRTLTGDEKLFF	TGTGCCAGCAGCCAAGATTTCAGACGAACCTTGACAGGGGACGAAAAACTGTTTTTT	.	TRBJ1-4	TRBV3-1/TRBV3-2	TRBD1
CASSSGTGGPRDEQFF	TGTGCCAGCAGCTCGGGAACAGGGGGTCCCCGCGATGAGCAGTTCTTC	.	TRBJ2-1	TRBV11-2	TRBD1
CASSYSTSGGTQYF	TGTGCCAGCAGTTACTCGACTAGCGGGGGGACGCAGTATTTT	.	TRBJ2-3	TRBV6-6	TRBD2
CASSSGSLSNQPQHF	TGTGCCAGCAGTTCTGGGAGCCTAAGCAATCAGCCCCAGCATTTT	.	TRBJ1-5	TRBV28	.
CASSLAGGGSHNEQFF	TGCGCCAGCAGCTTGGCCGGGGGAGGTAGCCACAATGAGCAGTTCTTC	.	TRBJ2-1	TRBV5-1	.
CASSLAGTGASNYGYTF	TGTGCCAGCAGCTTAGCCGGGACAGGGGCTTCTAACTATGGCTACACCTTC	.	TRBJ1-2	TRBV7-9	TRBD1
CASSPGTFGYTF	TGCGCCAGCAGCCCCGGGACATTTGGCTACACCTTC	.	TRBJ1-2	TRBV4-1	.
CASSQLGGANTGELFF	TGTGCCAGCAGCCAATTGGGTGGGGCCAACACCGGGGAGCTGTTTTTT	.	TRBJ2-2	TRBV3-1/TRBV3-2	.